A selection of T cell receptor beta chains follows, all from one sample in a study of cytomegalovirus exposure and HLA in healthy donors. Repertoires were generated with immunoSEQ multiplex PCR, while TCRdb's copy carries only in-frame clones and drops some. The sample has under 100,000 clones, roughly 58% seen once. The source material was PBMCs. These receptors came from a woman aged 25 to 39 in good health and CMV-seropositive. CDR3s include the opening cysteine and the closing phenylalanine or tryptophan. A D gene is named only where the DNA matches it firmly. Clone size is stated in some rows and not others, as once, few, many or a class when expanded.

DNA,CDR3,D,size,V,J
TGCGCCAGCAGCCTCGGGGGACAGGGTAGTTACGAGCAGTACTTC,CASSLGGQGSYEQYF,TRBD1,NA,TRBV4-1,TRBJ2-7
TGTGCCAGCAAGAGGGGAGGCGATACGCAGTATTTT,CASKRGGDTQYF,NA,NA,TRBV7-2,TRBJ2-3
TGTGCCAGCAGCTTGGTTAGCGGGGGGAGAGAGACCCAGTACTTC,CASSLVSGGRETQYF,TRBD2,NA,TRBV5-4,TRBJ2-5
TGCGCCAGCAGCCAAGTGCTAGCGGGGGGTGCAGATACGCAGTATTTT,CASSQVLAGGADTQYF,TRBD2,NA,TRBV4-3,TRBJ2-3
TGCGCCAGCAGCTATGACAGGATAGGCTATGGCTACACCTTC,CASSYDRIGYGYTF,NA,NA,TRBV5-1,TRBJ1-2
TGTGCCAGCAGTCTGACAGCGTTGAACACTGAAGCTTTCTTT,CASSLTALNTEAFF,NA,NA,TRBV27,TRBJ1-1
TGCGCCAGCAGCCAGGGGGACAGGGGTTACGAGCAGTACTTC,CASSQGDRGYEQYF,TRBD1,NA,TRBV4-3,TRBJ2-7
TGTGCCAGTACCATAGGACAGACTAATGAAAAACTGTTTTTT,CASTIGQTNEKLFF,NA,once,TRBV19,TRBJ1-4
TGCGCCAGCAGCCAAGGAGGGCCTACCGGGGAGCTGTTTTTT,CASSQGGPTGELFF,NA,NA,TRBV4-1,TRBJ2-2
TGTGCCAGTAGTAGATTAGCGGGGCCTGATAATGAGCAGTTCTTC,CASSRLAGPDNEQFF,TRBD2,NA,TRBV19,TRBJ2-1
TGTGCCAGTAGTATGATTCAGGGAAGTTACAATCAGCCCCAGCATTTT,CASSMIQGSYNQPQHF,NA,NA,TRBV19,TRBJ1-5
TGTGCCTGGAGTAGGCAGGGTGTCCCCCCCCTCCACTTT,CAWSRQGVPPLHF,NA,NA,TRBV30,TRBJ1-6
TGTGCCAGCAGCTCTGGGACAGGGGTAAATTCACCCCTCCACTTT,CASSSGTGVNSPLHF,TRBD1,NA,TRBV7-8,TRBJ1-6
TGTGCCAGCTCACCGATGAAAATAAGTAGGGGCGGGAAATCGTACGAGCAGTACTTC,CASSPMKISRGGKSYEQYF,NA,few,TRBV18,TRBJ2-7
TGTGCCAGCAGCCGCGGACCGGGAGGATCACCCCTCCACTTT,CASSRGPGGSPLHF,NA,NA,TRBV11-3,TRBJ1-6
TGTGCCAGCAGCTTACGGGACAATCCCTTCACTGAAGCTTTCTTT,CASSLRDNPFTEAFF,NA,NA,TRBV7-6,TRBJ1-1
TGTGCCAGCAGCGCGGGGGTGGGCAGCAGTCAAGAAGAGACCCAGTACTTC,CASSAGVGSSQEETQYF,NA,NA,TRBV9,TRBJ2-5
TGCGCCAGCAGCTTGGATGCGGGGTCCGGAAACACCATATATTTT,CASSLDAGSGNTIYF,NA,NA,TRBV5-1,TRBJ1-3
TGTGCCAGCAGCCCGGCTCCAGCGGATAATTCACCCCTCCACTTT,CASSPAPADNSPLHF,NA,once,TRBV5-4,TRBJ1-6
TGTGCCACCAGCAGAGGTTTTACAGGGGGCGCTTACGAGCAGTACTTC,CATSRGFTGGAYEQYF,TRBD1,NA,TRBV15,TRBJ2-7
TGTGCCAGCAGTTACTCCCGCGGACAGGGAGGGTATGGCTACACCTTC,CASSYSRGQGGYGYTF,TRBD1,NA,TRBV6-5,TRBJ1-2
TGTGCCAGCAGCACAGGGACCAAAAACATTCAGTACTTC,CASSTGTKNIQYF,NA,NA,TRBV27,TRBJ2-4
TGTGCCAGCAGTTTAGCGGGACCCTATGGCTACACCTTC,CASSLAGPYGYTF,NA,few,TRBV27,TRBJ1-2
TGTGCCAGCAGTGCCCCCGGGTATGTCTACAATGAGCAGTTCTTC,CASSAPGYVYNEQFF,NA,NA,TRBV2,TRBJ2-1
TGTGCCAGCAGAACCCAGGGTTCAAATGAAAAACTGTTTTTT,CASRTQGSNEKLFF,NA,NA,TRBV6-6,TRBJ1-4
TGTGCCAGTAGTATAGAACAGCGGGGGGTCAATGAGCAGTTCTTC,CASSIEQRGVNEQFF,TRBD2,NA,TRBV19,TRBJ2-1
TGTGCCAGCAGTTTATACAGGGGGGGATCACCCCTCCACTTT,CASSLYRGGSPLHF,TRBD1,once,TRBV27,TRBJ1-6
TGTGCCAGCAGCTTAGTTTCTTACGAGCAGTACTTC,CASSLVSYEQYF,NA,NA,TRBV7-8,TRBJ2-7
TGCGCCAGCAGCTTACTAGCGTACCAAGAGACCCAGTACTTC,CASSLLAYQETQYF,TRBD2,few,TRBV5-1,TRBJ2-5
TGTGCCAGCAGTTACTCGATGGCGGGGGGGCGCAATGAGCAGTTCTTC,CASSYSMAGGRNEQFF,TRBD2,few,TRBV6-5,TRBJ2-1
TGTGCCAGCAGTAACTCCGGGACAGATGGCTACACCTTC,CASSNSGTDGYTF,TRBD1,few,TRBV6-5,TRBJ1-2
TGTACCAGCAGCTTGGAGGGGTTGGTTGGGTCACCCCTCCACTTT,CTSSLEGLVGSPLHF,NA,NA,TRBV5-4,TRBJ1-6
TGTGCCAGTAGTATTGAAAGGACAGGGGAATTTGGTGGCTACACCTTC,CASSIERTGEFGGYTF,TRBD1,NA,TRBV19,TRBJ1-2
TGCGCCAGCAGCTTGGGGGCAGGGGGAGGCAATCAGCCCCAGCATTTT,CASSLGAGGGNQPQHF,TRBD1,few,TRBV5-1,TRBJ1-5
TGCGCCAGCAGCCAAGGGGGAGGGGGCTATGGCTACACCTTC,CASSQGGGGYGYTF,NA,NA,TRBV4-1,TRBJ1-2
TGTGCCAGCAGCAACCAGGGCCTTAACTATGGCTACACCTTC,CASSNQGLNYGYTF,NA,NA,TRBV2,TRBJ1-2
TGTGCCAGCAGAACCCGCCGGGACACCCACCCTGAAGCTTTCTTT,CASRTRRDTHPEAFF,NA,few,TRBV27,TRBJ1-1
TGTGCCAGCAGCCTAAGACCGGGGAGCACTGAAGCTTTCTTT,CASSLRPGSTEAFF,NA,NA,TRBV28,TRBJ1-1
TGTGCCAGCAGCTTAACAGCAAACACTGAAGCTTTCTTT,CASSLTANTEAFF,NA,NA,TRBV7-8,TRBJ1-1
TGTGCCAGCAGTTTGGGAGGGATTTCTGGGGCCAACGTCCTGACTTTC,CASSLGGISGANVLTF,TRBD2,NA,TRBV28,TRBJ2-6
TGTGCCAGCTCACCACGAGGCAGACTTTTTGAGCCCCAGCATTTT,CASSPRGRLFEPQHF,NA,NA,TRBV18,TRBJ1-5
TGTGCCAGCAGCAAAAACAGGGGGCGGATTACTGAAGCTTTCTTT,CASSKNRGRITEAFF,TRBD1,NA,TRBV7-2,TRBJ1-1
TGTGCCATCTCTAGCGGTGACACAGATACGCAGTATTTT,CAISSGDTDTQYF,TRBD2,NA,TRBV10-3,TRBJ2-3
TGCAGCGTTGACCTATACAATGAGCAGTTCTTC,CSVDLYNEQFF,NA,NA,TRBV29-1,TRBJ2-1
TGTGCCAGCAGGACAGATAGCAATCAGCCCCAGCATTTT,CASRTDSNQPQHF,NA,few,TRBV6-5,TRBJ1-5
TGTGCCAGCAGCTCGGACGGGAATCAAGAGACCCAGTACTTC,CASSSDGNQETQYF,NA,few,TRBV21-1,TRBJ2-5
TGCAGCGTTGACGGCTTCACCTGGACAGGGGGTCACAATGAGCAGTTCTTC,CSVDGFTWTGGHNEQFF,TRBD1,NA,TRBV29-1,TRBJ2-1
TGTGCCAGCAGTTATTCCAGGTTGTACGTCGAGGAAAAACTGTTTTTT,CASSYSRLYVEEKLFF,NA,once,TRBV6-5,TRBJ1-4
TGTGCCAGCAGCTTAGTTGGGGGGGGCACCTACGAGCAGTACTTC,CASSLVGGGTYEQYF,NA,once,TRBV11-2,TRBJ2-7
TGTGCCAGCAGCTCTATAGAATTGCCCAAGACCCAGTACTTC,CASSSIELPKTQYF,NA,NA,TRBV7-2,TRBJ2-5
TGTGCCAGCAGCGACAACCCAGGGTCCACTGAAGCTTTCTTT,CASSDNPGSTEAFF,NA,few,TRBV21-1,TRBJ1-1
TGTGCCAGCAGCCAAGGACAGAAAGAAGCTTTCTTT,CASSQGQKEAFF,NA,few,TRBV28,TRBJ1-1
TGTGCCAGCAGTGAACGTTCGGGTGCTTTTGGAGAGACCCAGTACTTC,CASSERSGAFGETQYF,NA,once,TRBV6-1,TRBJ2-5